This paragraph covers one T cell receptor beta chain sequence. Unmatched junction bases numbered 4, after V lost 3 bases and J lost 7 bases. Germline CDR1 reads KGHSH; CDR2 reads LQKENI. The CDR3 consists of 13 residues. The sample is drawn from a study of OX40 agonist ivuxolimab in advanced cancers. Study background: Ivuxolimab was delivered to patients intravenously every 2 weeks at doses spanning 0.01 to 10 mg/kg.

The protocol was immunoSEQ multiplex PCR, while the TCRdb copy is restricted to in-frame clones and leaves out a portion. The table has under 200,000 clones, around 94% seen once. The specimen was CD4+ or CD8+ T cells sorted from blood, collected in a trial of the OX40 agonist ivuxolimab. This TCR derives from an adult with an advanced solid tumor such as melanoma, head and neck, liver or kidney cancer. The V and J genes are TRBV18 and TRBJ1-2; 8 nucleotides match TRBD1. This CDR3 reads CASSPGQGGGYTF. CDR3 sequence (DNA): TGTGCCAGCTCACCCGGACAGGGTGGTGGCTACACCTTC. Together with reference TRBV18 and TRBJ1-2, the CDR3 gives the full variable domain: NAGVMQNPRHLVRRRGQEARLRCSPMKGHSHVYWYRQLPEEGLKFMVYLQKENIIDESGMPKERFSAEFPKEGPSILRIQQVVRGDSAAYFCASSPGQGGGYTFGSGTRLTVV.